The 6 T cell receptor beta chains listed next were all sequenced from one sample in a study of somatic mutations in cytotoxic T cells in rheumatoid arthritis. Sequenced by immunoSEQ multiplex PCR; TCRdb stores in-frame clones only, minus some. This sample has about 21,000 clones; roughly four fifths occur once, and the top ten carry 10% to 11%. Sequenced input: CD8+ T cells sorted from blood. Receptors were obtained from a man aged 18 to 30 with rheumatoid arthritis.

CDR3 residues: CASSLTVTEAFF. The CDR3 DNA follows: TGTGCCAGCAGTTTGACAGTGACTGAAGCTTTCTTT. V and J are TRBV28 and TRBJ1-1, with D tentatively TRBD1 (5 bases). The germline V gene encodes CDR1 MDHEN and CDR2 SYDVKM. This CDR3 spans 12 amino acids. Trimming removed 3 bases at V and 5 bases at J, with 7 bases between.

The chain carries TRBV19 and TRBJ1-2; no clear D. Per germline, CDR1 LNHDA and CDR2 SQIVND (reference sequence). The CDR3 covers 14 residues. Trimming shortened V by 7 bases and J by 1 base, and 13 bases separated the two germline ends. The CDR3 coding sequence is TGTGCCAGTATTCACACGGCCCATAACTATGGCTACACCTTC. Translation gives CASIHTAHNYGYTF.

This clone was counted only a few times. The V gene is TRBV7-9, the J gene TRBJ2-1, with D unresolved. Germline V gives CDR1 SEHNR, CDR2 FQNEAQ (reference sequence). The V gene lost 5 bases and the J gene lost 2 bases, with 13 bases spanning the gap. This CDR3 comprises 15 residues. The CDR3 region has the DNA TGTGCCAGCAGCGAATCAGAGGCCGCCTACAATGAGCAGTTCTTC. Translated: CASSESEAAYNEQFF.

The chain recombines TRBV11-3 with TRBJ2-7; D gene ambiguous. This CDR3 has 16 residues. The germline V gene encodes CDR1 SGHNT and CDR2 YENEEA. V lost 5 bases and J 2 bases, leaving 19 bases between the germline ends. The CDR3 sequence is CASSPRWSREAYEQYF. Here the CDR3 DNA reads TGTGCCAGCAGCCCCCGGTGGAGCCGAGAGGCCTACGAGCAGTACTTC.

V is TRBV14 and J is TRBJ2-1; D is unresolved. Germline V lookup: CDR1 SGHDN, CDR2 FVKESK. The CDR3 has 14 amino acids. The V end was cut by 1 base, the J end by 6 bases, with 10 bases between. DNA of the CDR3: TGTGCCAGCAGCCAAGCCATGGGCGGCAATGAGCAGTTCTTC. Translation gives CASSQAMGGNEQFF.

This clone showed up just a few times. The J gene is TRBJ2-7, the V gene TRBV7-9; 8 positions agree with TRBD1. The CDR3 runs to 15 residues. Germline V CDR1 and CDR2: SEHNR, FQNEAQ (reference sequence). With V trimmed by 2 bases and J by 5 bases, 8 bases remained unmatched. CDR3 DNA: TGTGCCAGCAGCTTACACAGGGGGTATACGGACGAGCAGTACTTC. Protein sequence: CASSLHRGYTDEQYF.